Below, 26 T cell receptor beta chains from the same sample are listed, as sequenced in a study of T-cell memory formation after mild COVID-19. TCRdb ran MiXCR on the 5' RACE reads and lists one entry per CDR3 protein. The table records over 250,000 distinct CDR3 sequences, about 15% of them present only once. Sequences were obtained from PBMCs or a T cell subset sorted from them (not recorded which). Receptors were obtained from a young man who had mild COVID-19 (a few samples of this study predate the infection). Cell type and time point are not known.

This clonotype was counted ten times or more. The chain joins TRBV5-1 to TRBJ2-5; possible D gene TRBD2, 6 bases. CDR3 size: 14 residues. In germline, CDR1 is SGHRS, CDR2 YFSETQ. With 4 bases removed from V and 2 bases from J, the gap between germline ends came to 12 bases. DNA for the CDR3: TGCGCCAGCAGCCACTACGGGGGACAAGAGACCCAGTACTTC. Protein: CASSHYGGQETQYF.

The chain links TRBV28 to TRBJ2-1, with D perhaps assigned TRBD1 or TRBD2 (6 bases each). The CDR3 has 15 residues. Germline values: CDR1 MDHEN, CDR2 SYDVKM. V was clipped by 5 bases and J by 4 bases, with 15 bases between them. This CDR3 is CASSDGGRRYNEQFF. The CDR3 nucleotides are TGTGCCAGCAGTGACGGGGGCAGACGGTACAATGAGCAGTTCTTC.

This chain uses TRBV30 with TRBJ2-5; 9 nucleotides line up with TRBD1. The CDR3 runs 12 residues. In germline, CDR1 is GTSNPN, CDR2 SVGIG (reference sequence). The V segment lost 5 bases and the J segment 6 bases; nucleotides outside the gene matches: 4. CDR3 nucleotide sequence: TGTGCCTGGGGGACAGGGCGACAGACCCAGTACTTC. Protein sequence: CAWGTGRQTQYF. The variable domain in full, with the rest retrieved from reference TRBV30 and TRBJ2-5, is SQTIHQWPATLVQPVGSPLSLECTVEGTSNPNLYWYRQAAGRGLQLLFYSVGIGQISSEVPQNLSASRPQDRQFILSSKKLLLSDSGFYLCAWGTGRQTQYFGPGTRLLVL.

The chain is built from TRBV3-1 and TRBJ2-2, with 13 positions matching TRBD2. In germline, CDR1 is LGHDT, CDR2 YNNKEL (reference sequence). V shed 4 bases and J 0 bases; nucleotides not matched to a gene: 5. CDR3 length: 18 residues. In DNA, the CDR3 is TGTGCCAGCAGCCGAGGACTAGCGGGGGCCGCGAACACCGGGGAGCTGTTTTTT. Amino acid sequence: CASSRGLAGAANTGELFF.

CDR3 sequence reads: CSKVSGGLETQYF. The CDR3, as DNA: TGCAGTAAAGTTAGCGGGGGTTTAGAGACCCAGTACTTC. The chain joins TRBV20-1 to TRBJ2-5; 9 bases map to TRBD2. The germline V gene has CDR1 DFQATT and CDR2 SNEGSKA (reference sequence). CDR3 size: 13 residues. Trimming took 8 bases from V and 4 from J; bases not matched to a gene: 8.

The sample holds many counts of this clonotype. The gene calls are TRBV18 and TRBJ2-2; no clear D gene. The CDR3 has 12 amino acids. Germline V CDR1 and CDR2: KGHSH, LQKENI. The V gene lost 1 base and the J gene lost 4 bases, with 1 base spanning the gap. The CDR3 nucleotides read TGTGCCAGCTCACCACGCACCGGGGAGCTGTTTTTT. It encodes CASSPRTGELFF.

The genes are TRBV7-2 and TRBJ1-4, with no clear D. Germline loops: CDR1 SGHTA, CDR2 FQGNSA. Trimming pared 4 bases from V and 0 bases from J, leaving 9 bases between. This CDR3 contains 15 residues. CDR3 residues: CASSSSIATNEKLFF. The CDR3 DNA is TGTGCCAGCAGCTCGTCCATTGCAACTAATGAAAAACTGTTTTTT.

This chain uses TRBV5-5 with TRBJ2-5; D is tentatively TRBD1 or TRBD2 (6 bases each). Germline assignment: CDR1 SGHKS and CDR2 YYEKEE (reference sequence). The V gene lost 4 bases and the J gene lost 5 bases, with 15 bases spanning the gap. The CDR3 is 14 amino acids. The CDR3 nucleotides are TGTGCCAGCAGCCCCCTCGGGGGCGGGGAGACCCAGTACTTC. Protein product: CASSPLGGGETQYF.

This clonotype was observed a handful of times. The chain joins TRBV25-1 to TRBJ2-3, with D unclear. The V end was cut by 3 bases, the J end by 3 bases, with 4 bases between. The CDR3 loop spans 12 amino acids. CDR1 is MGHDK, CDR2 SYGVNS, per germline. The CDR3 protein is CASSERTDTQYF. CDR3 DNA sequence: TGTGCCAGCAGTGAGAGGACAGATACGCAGTATTTT.

This clonotype was observed a handful of times. V gene TRBV4-3 combines with J gene TRBJ1-2; TRBD1 might be the D (5 bases). V dropped 4 bases and J dropped 0 bases, with 9 bases sitting between them. The CDR3 has 14 residues. Germline CDR1 is LGHNA and CDR2 is YSLEER. The CDR3 spells CASSPSTANYGYTF. The CDR3 bases are TGCGCCAGCAGCCCCTCGACAGCTAACTATGGCTACACCTTC.

This clonotype was seen a handful of times. The chain has TRBV5-1 and TRBJ1-1, with D possibly matching TRBD1 (5 bases). The germline V gene encodes CDR1 SGHRS and CDR2 YFSETQ. The V and J ends lost 4 bases and 1 base respectively, with 11 bases between them. The CDR3 has 14 amino acids. This CDR3 is CASSGGAGNTEAFF. Here the CDR3 DNA reads TGCGCCAGCAGCGGAGGGGCGGGGAACACTGAAGCTTTCTTT.

V and J are TRBV25-1 and TRBJ2-2; 9 bases map to TRBD2. Looked up from germline, CDR1 is MGHDK and CDR2 is SYGVNS. There are 17 residues in the CDR3. Trimming took 8 bases from V and 1 from J; bases not matched to a gene: 11. CDR3 sequence (DNA): TGTGCCAGCGGACCAGCGGGGGGCATTTTGAACACCGGGGAGCTGTTTTTT. This gives the protein CASGPAGGILNTGELFF.

V and J are TRBV7-3 and TRBJ2-1; weak D call: TRBD1 (5 bases). The length of the CDR3 is 16 residues. Deletions cut 4 bases from V and 10 bases from J, with 23 bases between. Germline CDR1 is SGHTA and CDR2 is FQGTGA. CDR3 nucleotide sequence: TGTGCCAGCAGCTCTTTCGCAAGGGGCCCCTCGATCGAGCAGTTCTTC. Translation gives CASSSFARGPSIEQFF. The full variable domain, in which reference TRBV7-3 and TRBJ2-1 provide the parts outside the CDR3, is GAGVSQTPSNKVTEKGKYVELRCDPISGHTALYWYRQSLGQGPEFLIYFQGTGAADDSGLPNDRFFAVRPEGSVSTLKIQRTERGDSAVYLCASSSFARGPSIEQFFGPGTRLTVL.

The V gene is TRBV18, the J gene TRBJ2-6; D might be TRBD1 (6 bases). Germline assignment: CDR1 KGHSH and CDR2 LQKENI. The CDR3 is made up of 16 amino acids. Trimming cost V 6 bases and J 0 bases, with 12 bases left between them. CDR3 coding DNA: TGTGCCAGCTCGAGGGACATCAGCTCTGGGGCCAACGTCCTGACTTTC. This gives the protein CASSRDISSGANVLTF.

In its sample, this clonotype was seen a few times. The chain links TRBV7-9 to TRBJ2-1; TRBD2 is a possible D gene (5 bases). Germline CDR1 SEHNR, CDR2 FQNEAQ (reference sequence). V gave up 2 bases and J gave up 10 bases, with 15 bases separating them. The CDR3 is made up of 14 amino acids. CDR3 amino acids: CASSLSEASGEQFF. The CDR3, as DNA: TGTGCCAGCAGCTTATCAGAGGCTTCGGGGGAGCAGTTCTTC.

In this sample, this clonotype turned up a few times. This chain uses TRBV4-2 with TRBJ1-1, with TRBD1 as a possible D gene (6 bases). The V end lost 0 bases, the J end lost 9 bases, and 11 bases lay between the germline ends. The germline CDR1 and CDR2 sequences are LGHNA and YNFKEQ. The CDR3 is 13 amino acids. The CDR3 DNA is TGTGCCAGCAGCCAAGAACAGGGTTACAAAGCTTTCTTT. Translated, it gives CASSQEQGYKAFF.

This chain links TRBV7-2 with TRBJ2-2; 8 bases agree with TRBD1. With 5 bases clipped from V and 5 bases from J, the junction kept 4 bases outside the gene matches. From germline, CDR1 is SGHTA and CDR2 FQGNSA. This CDR3 is 14 amino acids long. The CDR3 coding sequence is TGTGCCAGCAGCCGTAGACAGGGGACCGGGGAGCTGTTTTTT. Protein sequence: CASSRRQGTGELFF.

This chain joins TRBV7-3 and TRBJ2-1, with 10 bases that match TRBD2. CDR1 is SGHTA and CDR2 is FQGTGA in the germline V gene. After removal of 2 bases from V and 3 bases from J, the junction contained 4 bases not matched to a gene. This CDR3 spans 16 amino acids. In DNA, the CDR3 is TGTGCCAGCAGCTTACTAGCGGGGGATTACTACAATGAGCAGTTCTTC. Its protein is CASSLLAGDYYNEQFF.

In DNA form, the CDR3 reads TGCAGTGCAACACAAAAAAACCGGGACTATTACAATGAGCAGTTCTTC. Protein product: CSATQKNRDYYNEQFF. The chain is built from TRBV20-1 and TRBJ2-1; 7 positions match TRBD2. The CDR3 covers 16 residues. V dropped 6 bases and J dropped 4; count of bases not matched to a gene: 15. Germline V gives CDR1 DFQATT, CDR2 SNEGSKA (reference sequence).

The chain combines TRBV25-1 with TRBJ1-4; D not certain. Looked up from germline, CDR1 is MGHDK and CDR2 is SYGVNS. The ends were cut back, 5 bases at V and 6 bases at J, with 7 bases in the middle. This CDR3 is built from 12 residues. Here the CDR3 reads CASSPSDEKLFF. The CDR3 bases are TGTGCCAGCAGTCCCAGCGATGAAAAACTGTTTTTT.

The chain uses TRBV6-2 or TRBV6-3 and TRBJ1-1; no firm D call. Germline loops: CDR1 MNHEY, CDR2 SVGEGT. Between the trimmed V and J ends, which lost 2 bases and 3 bases, there was a span of 7 bases. CDR3 length: 13 amino acids. The CDR3, as DNA: TGTGCCAGCAGTTACGGGGAGGACACTGAAGCTTTCTTT. It codes for CASSYGEDTEAFF.

A few counts support this clonotype. The chain uses TRBV5-5 and TRBJ1-2, with D perhaps TRBD1 (5 bases). Germline assignment: CDR1 SGHKS and CDR2 YYEKEE (reference sequence). V was clipped by 0 bases and J by 6 bases, with 9 bases between them. This CDR3 is 13 amino acids long. The CDR3 DNA is TGTGCCAGCAGCTTGGGGGGGAGAAATGGCTACACCTTC. It is translated as CASSLGGRNGYTF.

This clonotype turned up a few times. The CDR3 reads CASSLIDRAYEQYV. In nucleotides, the CDR3 is TGCGCCAGCAGCTTGATAGACAGGGCCTACGAGCAGTACGTC. The chain combines TRBV5-1 with TRBJ2-7; 7 bases are a match to TRBD1. Germline loops: CDR1 SGHRS, CDR2 YFSETQ. Trimming removed 1 base from V and 2 bases from J; junction bases left unmatched: 3. The CDR3 is made up of 14 amino acids.

This clonotype was seen a few times. This chain joins TRBV20-1 and TRBJ2-5; TRBD2 is a possible D gene (7 bases). This CDR3 contains 15 residues. Germline V gene sequence: CDR1 DFQATT, CDR2 SNEGSKA (reference sequence). The V gene lost 3 bases and the J gene lost 7 bases, with 21 bases spanning the gap. CDR3 residues: CSASGGPDFELTQYF. For the CDR3, the DNA is TGCAGTGCTAGCGGGGGGCCCGATTTTGAGTTGACCCAGTACTTC.

The sample holds many counts of this clonotype. V and J are TRBV20-1 and TRBJ2-1, with 9 bases that match TRBD2. V shed 2 bases, J shed 7 bases, and the junction held 3 bases outside the gene matches. The germline gives CDR1 DFQATT, CDR2 SNEGSKA (reference sequence). The CDR3 loop spans 13 amino acids. The chain's CDR3 is CSARRLAGNEQFF. CDR3 sequence (DNA): TGCAGTGCTAGACGGCTAGCGGGAAATGAGCAGTTCTTC.

In this sample, this clonotype turned up a few times. The chain joins TRBV5-1 to TRBJ2-3; no reliable D call. Germline assignment: CDR1 SGHRS and CDR2 YFSETQ. Trimming left V 4 bases short and J 5 bases short, with 17 bases between. The CDR3 covers 15 residues. The CDR3 here is CASSALSWAEDTQYF. The DNA for the CDR3 is TGCGCCAGCAGCGCGCTTTCCTGGGCTGAAGATACGCAGTATTTT.